This is a list of T cell receptor beta chains from one sample in a study of control samples from healthy donors and cancer patients. TCRdb's table, derived via immunoSEQ multiplex PCR, lists solely in-frame clones and lacks some. In the table there are roughly 400,000 clones, about nine tenths of which are singletons. Sequencing used PBMCs. These receptors were collected from a man aged 40-49 years with head and neck cancer. Both conserved end residues are part of each CDR3. A D gene is named only where the DNA matches it firmly. Clone size is shown for a subset of rows, as once, few, many or a class of expanded clone.

TRBV11-2,TRBJ2-7,NA,NA,CASSPGPSRGSEQYF,TGTGCCAGCAGCCCGGGACCGTCTCGGGGAAGCGAGCAGTACTTC
TRBV28,TRBJ2-7,NA,NA,CASSPGRAYEQYF,TGTGCCAGCAGCCCAGGCAGGGCCTACGAGCAGTACTTC
TRBV3-1/TRBV3-2,TRBJ1-1,NA,TRBD1,CASIPGQTNTEAFF,TGTGCCAGCATTCCGGGACAGACGAACACTGAAGCTTTCTTT
TRBV6-1,TRBJ1-3,NA,NA,CASSEVVTTRNTIYF,TGTGCCAGCAGTGAAGTGGTAACGACTCGGAACACCATATATTTT
TRBV6-5,TRBJ2-7,few,TRBD1,CASSYSGQEYEQYF,TGTGCCAGCAGTTACTCTGGACAGGAGTACGAGCAGTACTTC
TRBV7-2,TRBJ2-7,NA,NA,CASSLGVARYEQYF,TGTGCCAGCAGCTTAGGGGTAGCCCGCTACGAGCAGTACTTC
TRBV5-1,TRBJ1-2,NA,NA,CASSIDRINYGYTF,TGCGCCAGCAGCATCGACAGGATTAACTATGGCTACACCTTC
TRBV27,TRBJ1-5,NA,NA,CASRLGGNNQPQHF,TGTGCCAGCCGTCTCGGGGGTAACAATCAGCCCCAGCATTTT
TRBV11-2,TRBJ2-3,few,NA,CASSLFEGTDTQYF,TGTGCCAGCAGCTTGTTTGAGGGCACAGATACGCAGTATTTT
TRBV2,TRBJ1-5,NA,NA,CASREGRSNQPQHF,TGTGCCAGCAGAGAGGGAAGGAGCAATCAGCCCCAGCATTTT
TRBV6-5,TRBJ2-2,NA,TRBD1,CASIPPGQGERELFF,TGTGCCAGCATTCCGCCGGGACAGGGGGAAAGGGAGCTGTTTTTT
TRBV3-1/TRBV3-2,TRBJ2-1,NA,NA,CASSQRGKKGEQFF,TGTGCCAGCAGCCAACGCGGGAAAAAGGGTGAGCAGTTCTTC
TRBV10-3,TRBJ2-5,NA,TRBD1,CAIRGDRAGETQYF,TGTGCCATCAGGGGGGACAGGGCGGGAGAGACCCAGTACTTC
TRBV27,TRBJ2-5,NA,TRBD2,CASSSGLGLGQETQYF,TGTGCCAGCAGTTCCGGACTAGGTCTGGGGCAAGAGACCCAGTACTTC
TRBV29-1,TRBJ1-1,NA,NA,CSVEVKGAMNTEAFF,TGCAGCGTTGAAGTAAAAGGGGCAATGAACACTGAAGCTTTCTTT